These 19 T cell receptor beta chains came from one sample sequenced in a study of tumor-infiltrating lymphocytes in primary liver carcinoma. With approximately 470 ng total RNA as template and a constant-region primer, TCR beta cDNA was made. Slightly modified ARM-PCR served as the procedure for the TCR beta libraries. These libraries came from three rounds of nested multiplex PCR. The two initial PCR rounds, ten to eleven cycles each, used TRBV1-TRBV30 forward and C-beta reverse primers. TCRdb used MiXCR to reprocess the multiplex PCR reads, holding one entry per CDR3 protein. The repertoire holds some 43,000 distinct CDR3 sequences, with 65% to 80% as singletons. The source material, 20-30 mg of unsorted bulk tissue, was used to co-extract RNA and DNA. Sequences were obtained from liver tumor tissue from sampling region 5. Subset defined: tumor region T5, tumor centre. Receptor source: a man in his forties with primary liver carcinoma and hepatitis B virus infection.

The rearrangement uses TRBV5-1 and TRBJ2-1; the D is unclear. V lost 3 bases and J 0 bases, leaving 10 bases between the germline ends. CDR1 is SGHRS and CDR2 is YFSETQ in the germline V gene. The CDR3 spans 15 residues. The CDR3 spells CASSSYVTSYNEQFF. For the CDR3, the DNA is TGCGCCAGCAGCTCCTACGTGACCTCCTACAATGAGCAGTTCTTC. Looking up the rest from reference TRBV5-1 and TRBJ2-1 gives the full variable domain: KAGVTQTPRYLIKTRGQQVTLSCSPISGHRSVSWYQQTPGQGLQFLFEYFSETQRNKGNFPGRFSGRQFSNSRSEMNVSTLELGDSALYLCASSSYVTSYNEQFFGPGTRLTVL.

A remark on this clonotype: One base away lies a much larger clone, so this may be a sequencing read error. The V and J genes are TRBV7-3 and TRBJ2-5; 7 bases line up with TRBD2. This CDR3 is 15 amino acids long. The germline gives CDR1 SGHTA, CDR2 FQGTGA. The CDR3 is CASSPQRESSETRYF. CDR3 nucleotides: TGTGCCAGCAGCCCACAGCGGGAATCGTCGGAGACCCGGTACTTC.

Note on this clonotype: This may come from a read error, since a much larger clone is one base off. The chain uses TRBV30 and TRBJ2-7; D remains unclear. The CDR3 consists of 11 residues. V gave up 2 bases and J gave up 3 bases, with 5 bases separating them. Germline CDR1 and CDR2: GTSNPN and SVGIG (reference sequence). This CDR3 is CAWSSSYEQYF. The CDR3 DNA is TGTGCCTGGAGTTCTAGCTACGAGCAGTACTTC.

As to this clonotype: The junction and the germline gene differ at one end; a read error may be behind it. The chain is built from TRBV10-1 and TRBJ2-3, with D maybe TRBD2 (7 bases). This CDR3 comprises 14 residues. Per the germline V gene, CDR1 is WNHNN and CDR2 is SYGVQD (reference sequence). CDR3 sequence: CSSSEGGGPGTQYF. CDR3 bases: TGCTCCAGCAGCGAGGGAGGGGGGCCAGGTACGCAGTATTTT.

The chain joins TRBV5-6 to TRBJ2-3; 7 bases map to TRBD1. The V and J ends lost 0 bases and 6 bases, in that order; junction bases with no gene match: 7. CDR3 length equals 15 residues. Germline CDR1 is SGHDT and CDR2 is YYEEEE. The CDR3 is CASSLAVDRLDTQYF. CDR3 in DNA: TGTGCCAGCAGCTTGGCCGTGGACAGGCTGGATACGCAGTATTTT. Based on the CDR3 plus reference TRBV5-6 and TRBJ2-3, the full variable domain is DAGVTQSPTHLIKTRGQQVTLRCSPKSGHDTVSWYQQALGQGPQFIFQYYEEEERQRGNFPDRFSGHQFPNYSSELNVNALLLGDSALYLCASSLAVDRLDTQYFGPGTRLTVL.

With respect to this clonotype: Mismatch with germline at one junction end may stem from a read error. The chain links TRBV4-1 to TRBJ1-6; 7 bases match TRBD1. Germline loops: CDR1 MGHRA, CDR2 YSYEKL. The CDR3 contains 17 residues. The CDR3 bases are TGCGTCAGCAGCCGAGGTTCGGGACAGACTTATAATTCACCCCTCCACTTT. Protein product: CVSSRGSGQTYNSPLHF.

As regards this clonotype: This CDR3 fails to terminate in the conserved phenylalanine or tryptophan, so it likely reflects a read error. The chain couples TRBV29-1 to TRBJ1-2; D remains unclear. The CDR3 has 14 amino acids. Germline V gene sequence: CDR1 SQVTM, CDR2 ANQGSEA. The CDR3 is CSVRAGIGNYDYTL. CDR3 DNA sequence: TGCAGCGTGCGAGCCGGGATAGGGAACTATGACTACACCTTA.

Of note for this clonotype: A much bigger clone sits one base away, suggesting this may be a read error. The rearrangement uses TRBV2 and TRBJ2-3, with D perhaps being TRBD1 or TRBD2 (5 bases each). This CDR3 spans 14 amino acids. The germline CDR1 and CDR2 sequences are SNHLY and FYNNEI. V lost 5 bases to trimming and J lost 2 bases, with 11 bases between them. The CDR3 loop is CASSNRDPTDTQYF. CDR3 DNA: TGTGCCAGCAGTAACCGGGACCCCACAGATACGCAGTATTTT.

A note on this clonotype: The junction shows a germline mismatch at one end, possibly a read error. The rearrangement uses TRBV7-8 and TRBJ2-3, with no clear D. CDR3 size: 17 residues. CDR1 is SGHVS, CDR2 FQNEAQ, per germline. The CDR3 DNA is TGTGCCAGCAGTTTAGATGCAAGTGGAGCTTGCACAGATACGCAGTATTTT. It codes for CASSLDASGACTDTQYF. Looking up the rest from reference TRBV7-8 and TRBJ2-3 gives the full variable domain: GAGVSQSPRYKVAKRGQDVALRCDPISGHVSLFWYQQALGQGPEFLTYFQNEAQLDKSGLPSDRFFAERPEGSVSTLKIQRTQQEDSAVYLCASSLDASGACTDTQYFGPGTRLTVL.

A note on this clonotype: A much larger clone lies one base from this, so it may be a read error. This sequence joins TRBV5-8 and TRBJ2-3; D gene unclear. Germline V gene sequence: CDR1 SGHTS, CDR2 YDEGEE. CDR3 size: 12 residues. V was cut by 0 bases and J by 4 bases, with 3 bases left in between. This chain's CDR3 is CASSLGSDTQYF. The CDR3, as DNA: TGTGCCAGCAGCTTGGGCTCAGATACGCAGTATTTT. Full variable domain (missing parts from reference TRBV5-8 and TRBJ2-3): EAGVTQSPTHLIKTRGQQATLRCSPISGHTSVYWYQQALGLGLQFLLWYDEGEERNRGNFPPRFSGRQFPNYSSELNVNALELEDSALYLCASSLGSDTQYFGPGTRLTVL.

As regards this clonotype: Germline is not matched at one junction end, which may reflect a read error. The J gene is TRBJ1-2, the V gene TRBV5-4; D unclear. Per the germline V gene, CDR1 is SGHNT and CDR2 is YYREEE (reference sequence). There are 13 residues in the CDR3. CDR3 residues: CASSLADNNGYTF. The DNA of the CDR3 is TGTGCAAGCAGCTTGGCCGACAACAATGGCTACACCTTC.

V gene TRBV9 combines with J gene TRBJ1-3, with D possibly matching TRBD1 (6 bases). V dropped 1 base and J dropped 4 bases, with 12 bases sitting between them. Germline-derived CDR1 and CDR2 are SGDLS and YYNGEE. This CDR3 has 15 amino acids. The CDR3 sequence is CASSVQGTVGNTIYF. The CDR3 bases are TGTGCCAGCAGCGTACAGGGGACGGTGGGAAACACCATATATTTT.

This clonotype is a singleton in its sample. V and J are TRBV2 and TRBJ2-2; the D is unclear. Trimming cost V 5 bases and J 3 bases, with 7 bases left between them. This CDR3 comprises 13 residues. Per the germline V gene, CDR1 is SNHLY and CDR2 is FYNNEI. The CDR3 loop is CASSPHDTGELFF. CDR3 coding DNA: TGTGCCAGCAGTCCCCACGACACCGGGGAGCTGTTTTTT.

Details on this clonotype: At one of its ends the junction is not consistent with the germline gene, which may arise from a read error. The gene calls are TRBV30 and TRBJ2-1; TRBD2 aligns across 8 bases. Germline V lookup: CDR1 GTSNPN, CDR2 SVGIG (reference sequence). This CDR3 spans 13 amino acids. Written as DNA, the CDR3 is TGTGTCTGGGAGCGGGAGCCCTACAATGTGCAGTTCTTC. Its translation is CVWEREPYNVQFF. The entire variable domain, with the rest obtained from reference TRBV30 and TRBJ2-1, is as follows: SQTIHQWPATLVQPVGSPLSLECTVEGTSNPNLYWYRQAAGRGLQLLFYSVGIGQISSEVPQNLSASRPQDRQFILSSKKLLLSDSGFYLCVWEREPYNVQFFGPGTRLTVL.

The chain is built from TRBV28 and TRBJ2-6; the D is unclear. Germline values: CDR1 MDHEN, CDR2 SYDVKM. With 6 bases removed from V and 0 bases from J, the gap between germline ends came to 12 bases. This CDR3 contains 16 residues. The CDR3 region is CASRGNSPSGANVLTF. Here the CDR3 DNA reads TGTGCCAGCAGGGGGAACAGCCCCTCTGGGGCCAACGTCCTGACTTTC.

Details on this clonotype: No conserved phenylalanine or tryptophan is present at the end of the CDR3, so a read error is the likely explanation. The CDR3 spells CSVGFLAGEGGDTQYL. The CDR3 bases are TGCAGCGTTGGCTTTCTAGCGGGAGAGGGAGGAGATACGCAGTATCTT. V and J are TRBV29-1 and TRBJ2-3; 10 nucleotides line up with TRBD2. This CDR3 spans 16 amino acids. Germline lookup yields CDR1 SQVTM and CDR2 ANQGSEA. V dropped 4 bases and J dropped 5; count of bases not matched to a gene: 12.

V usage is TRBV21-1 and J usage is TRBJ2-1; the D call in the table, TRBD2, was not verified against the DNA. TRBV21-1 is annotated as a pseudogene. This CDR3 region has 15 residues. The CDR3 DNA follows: TGTGCCGGCAGTAAAGAGGCGGGAGGTAGCAATGAGCAGTTCTTC. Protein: CAGSKEAGGSNEQFF.

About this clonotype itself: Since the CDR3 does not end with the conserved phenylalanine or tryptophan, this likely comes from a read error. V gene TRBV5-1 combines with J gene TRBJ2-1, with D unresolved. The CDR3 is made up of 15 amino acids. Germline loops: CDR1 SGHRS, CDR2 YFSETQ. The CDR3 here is CASSSDVSSFNEQFI. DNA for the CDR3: TGCGCCAGCAGCTCCGACGTGAGCTCCTTCAATGAGCAGTTCATC.

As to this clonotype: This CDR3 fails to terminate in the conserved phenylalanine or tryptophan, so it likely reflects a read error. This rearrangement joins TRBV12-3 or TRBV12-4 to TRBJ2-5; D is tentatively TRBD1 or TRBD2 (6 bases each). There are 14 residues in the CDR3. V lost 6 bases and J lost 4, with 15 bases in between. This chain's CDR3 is CASREGGGLETQYI. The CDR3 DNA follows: TGTGCCAGCAGGGAAGGGGGAGGATTAGAGACCCAGTACATC.